The source of this T cell receptor (beta chain) is a study of radiotherapy plus CTLA-4 blockade in lung cancer. Study at large: Disease control was present in 30% to 35% of patients, and objective responses in roughly 17%.

The V gene lost 1 base and the J gene lost 2 bases, with 9 bases spanning the gap. CDR3 size: 14 residues. The germline CDR1 and CDR2 sequences are MNHEY and SMNVEV (reference sequence). Assay: immunoSEQ multiplex PCR; the TCRdb copy retains only in-frame clones and omits some. The sample holds about 88,000 clones, around 72% seen once. This receptor was taken from a human donor with non-small cell lung cancer that progressed on radiotherapy plus ipilimumab. The source material was peripheral blood, sampled from a patient treated with radiotherapy plus ipilimumab. The V call is TRBV27, the J call TRBJ2-7; D is possibly TRBD2 (5 bases). CDR3 coding DNA: TGTGCCAGCAGTTTATATGGGGAGACCTACGAGCAGTACTTC. Encoded protein: CASSLYGETYEQYF.